A single T cell receptor beta chain is shown here with its context. The antigen is unknown. One end of the junction is discordant with germline, which a read error may explain. The germline V gene encodes CDR1 LGHNA and CDR2 YNFKEQ. This CDR3 is built from 13 residues. This entry is derived from a study of cytomegalovirus exposure and HLA in healthy donors. Whole-study findings and limits: When analyzed later, the rates of TCR association showed variation by HLA locus, with DRB1 the most and HLA-C the fewest.

Primers included in the PCR were 60 Vbeta and 13 Jbeta primers. The data were produced by immunoSEQ multiplex PCR, yet TCRdb's version contains in-frame clones alone and is incomplete. The data contain approximately 170,000 clones, roughly 80% of them singletons. The clonotype originates from a man between 18 and 35 years old in good health and CMV-seropositive. The sequenced sample was PBMCs. The chain links TRBV4-2 to TRBJ2-3; D remains ambiguous. CDR3 DNA: TGTGCCAGCAGCCGAGATTCGATCCCCCCCCTAATATTT. It is translated as CASSRDSIPPLIF.